This T cell receptor beta chain derives from a study of Ad26.COV2.S vaccination and SARS-CoV-2 variants. Assay: immunoSEQ multiplex PCR; the TCRdb copy retains only in-frame clones and omits some. The table has around 270,000 clones, approximately 88% seen once. Regarding treatment: about 20 received Ad26.COV2.S at low or high dose, single or two shots; about 5 received placebo; per-sample allocation not given. Sampling was performed 63 days after the first vaccine or placebo injection. This CDR3 is built from 15 residues. CDR1 is LNHDA, CDR2 SQIVND, per germline (reference sequence). Trimming shortened V by 9 bases and J by 2 bases, and 16 bases separated the two germline ends.

The sequence was obtained from a person between 18 and 60 years old who received the Ad26.COV2.S COVID-19 vaccine or a placebo. This chain joins TRBV19 and TRBJ2-2; no clear D. The starting material was peripheral blood, obtained in a trial of Ad26.COV2.S vaccine versus placebo. CDR3 sequence reads: CASTPVWANTGELFF. CDR3 coding DNA: TGTGCCAGCACCCCCGTATGGGCCAACACCGGGGAGCTGTTTTTT.